A single sample gave rise to the 31 T cell receptor beta chains below, sequenced in a study of control samples from healthy donors and cancer patients (dated by TCRdb to 2018 to 2020). The library was built by means of the immunoSEQ multiplex PCR assay. The table was pulled from immuneACCESS by TCRdb, which kept in-frame rearrangements only. Such tables lose some clones; where checked, under half of the loss comes from unresolved V genes, and the rest has no known cause. For this sample the table gives about 120,000 clones, of which 88% were detected only once. The ten top clones hold over 2% of the sample. The sequencing sample was made of blood. Every receptor here comes from a woman in her 70s in good health.

The rearrangement links TRBV5-8 to TRBJ2-2; 11 bases are a match to TRBD1. J gave up 4 bases and V 3 bases, and 11 bases lay outside the gene matches. This CDR3 region has 18 residues. The V gene's germline CDR1 is SGHTS and CDR2 YDEGEE. The CDR3 spells CASSSFRTGGIGTGELFF. The CDR3 region has the DNA TGTGCCAGCAGCTCCTTTCGGACAGGGGGCATTGGCACCGGGGAGCTGTTTTTT. Full variable domain (rest looked up from reference TRBV5-8 and TRBJ2-2): EAGVTQSPTHLIKTRGQQATLRCSPISGHTSVYWYQQALGLGLQFLLWYDEGEERNRGNFPPRFSGRQFPNYSSELNVNALELEDSALYLCASSSFRTGGIGTGELFFGEGSRLTVL.

This clone was seen more than once but under ten times. The CDR3 loop reads CASSALPNQPQHF. The CDR3 bases are TGTGCCAGTAGTGCATTGCCAAATCAGCCCCAGCATTTT. The chain carries TRBV19 and TRBJ1-5, with D hard to call. The CDR3 covers 13 residues. Germline lookup yields CDR1 LNHDA and CDR2 SQIVND (reference sequence). V lost 5 bases and J 4 bases, leaving 9 bases between the germline ends. Variable domain in full (rest from reference TRBV19 and TRBJ1-5): DGGITQSPKYLFRKEGQNVTLSCEQNLNHDAMYWYRQDPGQGLRLIYYSQIVNDFQKGDIAEGYSVSREKKESFPLTVTSAQKNPTAFYLCASSALPNQPQHFGDGTRLSIL.

This clone was seen a few times. This sequence joins TRBV6-5 and TRBJ1-2; weak D call: TRBD1 (5 bases). CDR3 size: 14 residues. V lost 0 bases, J lost 2 bases, and 7 bases lay in between. Germline lookup yields CDR1 MNHEY and CDR2 SVGAGI. The CDR3 loop is CASSYSDRNYGYTF. CDR3 nucleotide sequence: TGTGCCAGCAGTTACTCAGACAGAAACTATGGCTACACCTTC.

This chain links TRBV29-1 with TRBJ1-2; no firm D call. Trimming stripped 3 bases from V and 2 bases from J, with 7 bases between. CDR3 length: 12 residues. In germline, CDR1 is SQVTM, CDR2 ANQGSEA. The CDR3 nucleotides read TGCAGCGTTGAGAGTCAGAACTATGGCTACACCTTC. Translating gives CSVESQNYGYTF. Complete variable domain (other parts from reference TRBV29-1 and TRBJ1-2): SAVISQKPSRDICQRGTSLTIQCQVDSQVTMMFWYRQQPGQSLTLIATANQGSEATYESGFVIDKFPISRPNLTFSTLTVSNMSPEDSSIYLCSVESQNYGYTFGSGTRLTVV.

V gene TRBV9 combines with J gene TRBJ1-1; D might be TRBD1 (5 bases). Deletions cut 4 bases from V and 3 bases from J, with 16 bases between. Germline V gene sequence: CDR1 SGDLS, CDR2 YYNGEE. This CDR3 has 15 amino acids. CDR3 in DNA: TGTGCCAGCAGCAGAGGAGGGGAAGGGTACACTGAAGCTTTCTTT. Protein sequence: CASSRGGEGYTEAFF.

V is TRBV5-1 and J is TRBJ2-5; tentatively, D is TRBD2 (5 bases). The CDR3 loop spans 12 amino acids. V was trimmed by 4 bases and J by 4 bases, leaving 8 bases between them. Germline V CDR1 and CDR2: SGHRS, YFSETQ. DNA for the CDR3: TGCGCCAGCAGCAGGACTCGAGAGACCCAGTACTTC. Residues: CASSRTRETQYF.

V is TRBV5-1 and J is TRBJ1-3; a possible D gene is TRBD1 (5 bases). The V end was cut by 2 bases, the J end by 2 bases, with 8 bases between. There are 14 residues in the CDR3. Germline V gene data show CDR1 as SGHRS and CDR2 as YFSETQ. This chain's CDR3 is CASSFGAAGNTIYF. CDR3 in DNA: TGCGCCAGCAGCTTTGGGGCCGCTGGAAACACCATATATTTT.

The chain carries TRBV27 and TRBJ1-1; a weak D match, TRBD1 (6 bases). V was shortened by 4 bases and J by 1 base, with 7 bases between the two germline ends. Germline values: CDR1 MNHEY, CDR2 SMNVEV (reference sequence). This CDR3 region has 13 residues. The CDR3 protein is CASSSGANTEAFF. CDR3 in DNA: TGTGCCAGCAGTTCGGGGGCGAACACTGAAGCTTTCTTT.

V gene TRBV7-9 combines with J gene TRBJ1-4, with TRBD1 identical over 10 bases. The length of the CDR3 is 15 residues. Per the germline V gene, CDR1 is SEHNR and CDR2 is FQNEAQ (reference sequence). J gave up 8 bases and V 5 bases, and 8 bases lay outside the gene matches. The CDR3 DNA reads TGTGCCAGCAGCCCTTTCGGGACAGGGGAAGAAAAACTGTTTTTT. It specifies CASSPFGTGEEKLFF.

The J gene is TRBJ1-2, the V gene TRBV6-5; 7 bases line up with TRBD1. The J segment lost 4 bases and the V segment lost 6 bases, leaving 5 bases of the junction unmatched. This CDR3 spans 13 amino acids. Looked up from germline, CDR1 is MNHEY and CDR2 is SVGAGI. The CDR3 DNA follows: TGTGCCAGCAGGGGGGACAGATTCTATGGCTACACCTTC. It encodes CASRGDRFYGYTF.

The chain employs TRBV7-8 and TRBJ2-5, with D possibly called TRBD1 or TRBD2 (5 bases each). V lost 2 bases to trimming and J lost 3 bases, with 13 bases between them. The CDR3 contains 15 residues. The germline V gene has CDR1 SGHVS and CDR2 FQNEAQ. CDR3 loop: CASSLRGRVEETQYF. The CDR3 region has the DNA TGTGCCAGCAGCTTACGGGGCCGGGTTGAAGAGACCCAGTACTTC.

This chain links TRBV12-3 or TRBV12-4 with TRBJ2-3, with 7 bases lining up with TRBD1. This CDR3 has 13 residues. The V gene end was trimmed by 6 bases and the J gene end by 14 bases; junction bases not matched to a gene: 14. CDR3 DNA sequence: TGTGCCAGCAGCCCCTCTGGGCCGACAGGGTGGTATTTT. Residues: CASSPSGPTGWYF.

J is TRBJ2-7 and V is TRBV5-6, with a tentative D call TRBD2 (5 bases). The CDR3 runs 13 residues. Trimming shortened V by 4 bases and J by 3 bases, and 11 bases separated the two germline ends. Germline values: CDR1 SGHDT, CDR2 YYEEEE. The CDR3 DNA follows: TGTGCCAGCAGCGTGGACGGGGACTACGAGCAGTACTTC. Residues: CASSVDGDYEQYF.

The chain couples TRBV7-6 to TRBJ1-3; D possibly corresponds to TRBD1 (5 bases). Germline V gene sequence: CDR1 SGHVS, CDR2 FNYEAQ. The CDR3 is 17 residues long. V shed 1 base and J shed 0 bases, with 13 bases lying between them. DNA of the CDR3: TGTGCCAGCAGCTTAGAGTTCAGGGCCTACTCTGGAAACACCATATATTTT. This sequence encodes CASSLEFRAYSGNTIYF.

The sample holds one count of this clone. The chain employs TRBV2 and TRBJ1-6; TRBD1 matches 7 bases. V lost 5 bases and J lost 10; bases outside the gene matches: 14. The CDR3 covers 16 residues. Germline V gene data show CDR1 as SNHLY and CDR2 as FYNNEI. CDR3 in DNA: TGTGCCAGCAGTAGCTACCAACAGGGGAGAGACTCACCCCTCCACTTT. It encodes CASSSYQQGRDSPLHF.

This clone was counted once. The rearrangement links TRBV6-5 to TRBJ2-7; possible D gene TRBD1, 5 bases. This CDR3 has 14 residues. Looked up from germline, CDR1 is MNHEY and CDR2 is SVGAGI. The V end was cut by 7 bases, the J end by 3 bases, with 16 bases between. CDR3 in DNA: TGTGCCAGCAATCCAACAGGCGATTACTACGAGCAGTACTTC. Translation gives CASNPTGDYYEQYF.

The chain joins TRBV9 to TRBJ2-7, with D hard to call. This CDR3 comprises 14 residues. Trimming pared 0 bases from V and 0 bases from J, leaving 7 bases between. The germline V gene has CDR1 SGDLS and CDR2 YYNGEE. The DNA of the CDR3 is TGTGCCAGCAGCGTAGGTCAGAGCTCCTACGAGCAGTACTTC. This gives the protein CASSVGQSSYEQYF.

This chain connects TRBV5-1 to TRBJ2-3, with D possibly being TRBD2 (6 bases). The CDR3 is 14 residues long. Trimming left V 2 bases short and J 1 base short, with 8 bases between. Germline loops: CDR1 SGHRS, CDR2 YFSETQ. The CDR3, as DNA: TGCGCCAGCAGCTTCAGACTAGGCACAGATACGCAGTATTTT. Residues: CASSFRLGTDTQYF.

This clone was detected a few times. The genes are TRBV11-2 and TRBJ1-4; the match to TRBD1 covers 7 bases. J lost 8 bases, V lost 5 bases, and 11 bases had no gene match. This CDR3 spans 15 amino acids. Germline V gene sequence: CDR1 SGHAT, CDR2 FQNNGV. The CDR3 spells CASSPMTGWDEKLFF. The CDR3 nucleotides read TGTGCCAGCAGCCCTATGACAGGGTGGGACGAAAAACTGTTTTTT.

The chain combines TRBV10-1 with TRBJ1-1; D is ambiguous. Germline CDR1 is WNHNN and CDR2 is SYGVQD (reference sequence). Trimming removed 4 bases at V and 2 bases at J, with 8 bases between. CDR3 size: 13 residues. The DNA for the CDR3 is TGCGCCAGCAGTGGGCGGGTTAACACTGAAGCTTTCTTT. It encodes CASSGRVNTEAFF.

V gene TRBV2 combines with J gene TRBJ2-3; D unresolved. CDR1 and CDR2 (germline): SNHLY, FYNNEI. V dropped 6 bases and J dropped 0 bases, with 13 bases sitting between them. CDR3 size: 15 residues. In DNA, the CDR3 is TGTGCCAGCAGCGACCCTTTCGGGAGCACAGATACGCAGTATTTT. Amino acid sequence: CASSDPFGSTDTQYF.

The chain has TRBV7-2 and TRBJ2-2; possible D gene TRBD1, 5 bases. The CDR3 length is 13 residues. Trimming shortened V by 5 bases and J by 6 bases, and 10 bases separated the two germline ends. CDR1 SGHTA and CDR2 FQGNSA come from the germline V gene. The CDR3 region has the DNA TGTGCCAGCAGCCCCGTGGGGCCCGGGGAGCTGTTTTTT. This sequence encodes CASSPVGPGELFF.

The table lists this clone with a few counts. The V call is TRBV2, the J call TRBJ1-2; D perhaps matches TRBD1 (5 bases). This CDR3 comprises 14 residues. Trimming shortened V by 4 bases and J by 2 bases, and 11 bases separated the two germline ends. CDR1 SNHLY and CDR2 FYNNEI come from the germline V gene. CDR3 amino acids: CASSGGPINYGYTF. The DNA of the CDR3 is TGTGCCAGCAGTGGGGGACCGATAAACTATGGCTACACCTTC. The full variable domain, with the rest looked up from reference TRBV2 and TRBJ1-2, is EPEVTQTPSHQVTQMGQEVILRCVPISNHLYFYWYRQILGQKVEFLVSFYNNEISEKSEIFDDQFSVERPDGSNFTLKIRSTKLEDSAMYFCASSGGPINYGYTFGSGTRLTVV.

This clone showed up just once. The chain uses TRBV3-1 (or the pseudogene TRBV3-2) and TRBJ1-4, with 9 bases matching TRBD1. Looked up from germline, CDR1 is LGHDT and CDR2 is YNNKEL (reference sequence). CDR3 length: 14 amino acids. Losses at the gene ends were 5 bases for V and 8 bases for J; bases not matched to a gene: 6. The CDR3 protein is CASSTGGVSEKLFF. The CDR3 coding sequence is TGTGCCAGCAGCACAGGGGGCGTCTCGGAAAAACTGTTTTTT.

The rearrangement links TRBV5-6 to TRBJ1-5; D call uncertain. This CDR3 contains 12 residues. Germline V gives CDR1 SGHDT, CDR2 YYEEEE. Between the trimmed V and J ends, which lost 4 bases and 7 bases, there was a span of 9 bases. The DNA of the CDR3 is TGTGCCAGCAGCATTGGTGGCCAGCCCCAGCATTTT. It yields the protein CASSIGGQPQHF.

This chain connects TRBV7-6 to TRBJ2-5; D is unresolved. This CDR3 spans 15 amino acids. The germline V gene has CDR1 SGHVS and CDR2 FNYEAQ. V dropped 1 base and J dropped 5 bases, with 14 bases sitting between them. Here the CDR3 reads CASSLGVRPSETQYF. In DNA form, the CDR3 reads TGTGCCAGCAGCTTAGGGGTCCGTCCTTCGGAGACCCAGTACTTC.

This chain links TRBV6-5 with TRBJ1-5; maybe TRBD1 (6 bases). This CDR3 is 15 amino acids long. Germline V gene sequence: CDR1 MNHEY, CDR2 SVGAGI. Trimming pared 6 bases from V and 7 bases from J, leaving 19 bases between. Here the CDR3 DNA reads TGTGCCAGCAGCCTCTCCAGGGGAGGTAACCAGCCCCAGCATTTT. It yields the protein CASSLSRGGNQPQHF.

The V gene is TRBV12-3 or TRBV12-4, the J gene TRBJ1-2, with TRBD1 identical over 9 bases. The CDR3 extends over 13 amino acids. J was trimmed by 6 bases and V by 6 bases; bases with no gene match: 5. CDR3 sequence reads: CASSLQGANGYTF. The CDR3 DNA sequence: TGTGCCAGCAGCCTACAGGGGGCGAATGGCTACACCTTC.

The V gene is TRBV18, the J gene TRBJ2-1; 7 bases are shared with TRBD1. The V gene end was trimmed by 3 bases and the J gene end by 6 bases; junction bases not matched to a gene: 8. Germline V gene data show CDR1 as KGHSH and CDR2 as LQKENI. The CDR3 consists of 15 residues. DNA for the CDR3: TGTGCCAGCTCACCCGGGACAGTTACATCCAATGAGCAGTTCTTC. Translating it yields CASSPGTVTSNEQFF. Supplemented by reference TRBV18 and TRBJ2-1, the full variable domain reads NAGVMQNPRHLVRRRGQEARLRCSPMKGHSHVYWYRQLPEEGLKFMVYLQKENIIDESGMPKERFSAEFPKEGPSILRIQQVVRGDSAAYFCASSPGTVTSNEQFFGPGTRLTVL.

This chain joins TRBV14 and TRBJ1-3; weak D call: TRBD1 (6 bases). The CDR3 extends over 15 amino acids. Germline-derived CDR1 and CDR2 are SGHDN and FVKESK. V shed 4 bases and J shed 2 bases, with 12 bases lying between them. The CDR3 nucleotides read TGTGCCAGCAGCCTACAGGGTGGGACTGGAAACACCATATATTTT. It specifies CASSLQGGTGNTIYF.

The chain carries TRBV5-4 and TRBJ1-2; TRBD1 might be the D (5 bases). Germline V CDR1 and CDR2: SGHNT, YYREEE (reference sequence). The V end was cut by 4 bases, the J end by 6 bases, with 16 bases between. The CDR3 spans 14 residues. CDR3 amino acids: CASSTDGGRDGYTF. In DNA, the CDR3 is TGTGCCAGCAGCACCGACGGGGGGAGGGATGGCTACACCTTC.